Listed below are T cell receptor beta chains from one sample, sequenced in a study of blood T cell repertoires in COVID-19. The method was immunoSEQ multiplex PCR; TCRdb's version includes in-frame clones alone and lacks a portion of them. The profile shows approximately 71,000 clones, around 84% of them singletons. The specimen was peripheral blood. Receptors were obtained from a man in his fifties or sixties with acute or convalescent COVID-19. The CDR3 runs from the conserved cysteine through the conserved F or W. Each record gives: CDR3 DNA, CDR3 protein, clone size, J gene, D gene, V gene. D genes are given only for firm matches. For some rows the clone size is stated as once, few or many, or as a class when expanded; others skip it.

TGTGCCAGCAGCAAAGGAGCCGCAACTAATGAAAAACTGTTTTTT CASSKGAATNEKLFF NA TRBJ1-4 NA TRBV9
TGTGCCAGCAGTTCGACAGGGGGTGCTTTCTTT CASSSTGGAFF NA TRBJ1-1 TRBD1 TRBV28
TGTGCCAGCAGCGTAGGGAACCCCGGCGGGACCCAGTACTTC CASSVGNPGGTQYF NA TRBJ2-5 NA TRBV9
TGCGCCAGCAGCCGGGACAGTTTGAACACTGAAGCTTTCTTT CASSRDSLNTEAFF NA TRBJ1-1 TRBD1 TRBV5-1
TGTGCCAGCAGGGCAGGGGCAGTGTACGAGCAGTACTTC CASRAGAVYEQYF NA TRBJ2-7 NA TRBV2
TGTGCCATCAGTGAGGAGGGGGGCAATCAGCCCCAGCATTTT CAISEEGGNQPQHF once TRBJ1-5 NA TRBV10-3
TGTGCCACCAGCAGAGATCTGGACTCAGAGACCCAGTACTTC CATSRDLDSETQYF NA TRBJ2-5 NA TRBV15
TGTGCCACCAGTACCGGGGGTAGCAATCAGCCCCAGCATTTT CATSTGGSNQPQHF NA TRBJ1-5 NA TRBV24-1
TGTGCCAGCAGCTTGGTACAGGCTCTCTCGGGCAATGAGCAGTTCTTC CASSLVQALSGNEQFF NA TRBJ2-1 NA TRBV5-6
TGTGCTAGTGGTTTGGGACGGACAGGGCCACCCTTTTCTCGAACAGATACGCAGTATTTT CASGLGRTGPPFSRTDTQYF NA TRBJ2-3 TRBD1 TRBV12-5
TGTGCCAGCAGCGTAGGGCAGGCCCCCACAGATACGCAGTATTTT CASSVGQAPTDTQYF NA TRBJ2-3 NA TRBV9
TGTGCCAGTCGGGACATGGGCACAGATACGCAGTATTTT CASRDMGTDTQYF NA TRBJ2-3 NA TRBV11-2
TGTGCTAGTGGTTTCGTCGGACAGGGGCTTTTCAATCAGCCCCAGCATTTT CASGFVGQGLFNQPQHF NA TRBJ1-5 TRBD1 TRBV12-5
TGTGCCAGCAGTTCAACTCCCGGGACAGGACACAACTATGGCTACACCTTC CASSSTPGTGHNYGYTF NA TRBJ1-2 TRBD1 TRBV5-6
TGTGCCAGCAGCTTTCAGTCTGGCCCCAACTCTGGAAACACCATATATTTT CASSFQSGPNSGNTIYF few TRBJ1-3 NA TRBV5-4
TGTGCCAGCAGCTTGGATGGAGGTGGCACAGATACGCAGTATTTT CASSLDGGGTDTQYF NA TRBJ2-3 NA TRBV5-4
TGTGCCAGCAGTCCAAAATCCGAGCTAGCGGACACCGGGGAGCTGTTTTTT CASSPKSELADTGELFF NA TRBJ2-2 TRBD2 TRBV27
TGTGCCACCCTCACATCAACCGCCTATGGCTACACCTTC CATLTSTAYGYTF NA TRBJ1-2 NA TRBV10-3
TGTGCCAGCAGAACAGGTTATGAAAAACTGTTTTTT CASRTGYEKLFF NA TRBJ1-4 NA TRBV12-3/TRBV12-4
TGTGCCAGTAGTAGACAGGGGCCACGGAGGAACACTGAAGCTTTCTTT CASSRQGPRRNTEAFF NA TRBJ1-1 TRBD1 TRBV19
TGTGCCAGCAGCCGCCAACCTAGTCTCTCCTACGAGCAGTACTTC CASSRQPSLSYEQYF NA TRBJ2-7 NA TRBV27
TGTGCCACGAGGACAGGGGGCGCCGCAGATACGCAGTATTTT CATRTGGAADTQYF NA TRBJ2-3 TRBD1 TRBV10-3
TGTGCCCGAACCGGGACTAGCGGGAGAGACGGGGAGCTGTTTTTT CARTGTSGRDGELFF NA TRBJ2-2 TRBD2 TRBV2
TGTGCCAGCAGTTTATCTTGGCAGGGGAACTATGGCTACACCTTC CASSLSWQGNYGYTF NA TRBJ1-2 NA TRBV27
TGTGCCAGCAGCTTCGGACTAGCGGCGAACACCGGGGAGCTGTTTTTT CASSFGLAANTGELFF NA TRBJ2-2 TRBD2 TRBV7-3
TGTGCCAGCAGCGATTCTAGCGGGGGATACCAAGAGACCCAGTACTTC CASSDSSGGYQETQYF NA TRBJ2-5 TRBD2 TRBV9
TGTGCCAGCAGCTTTCCCACCACAGGGCCCTACACCTTC CASSFPTTGPYTF NA TRBJ1-2 NA TRBV7-9
TGTGCCAGCAGTTCAGGGGTCACCGGGGAGCTGTTTTTT CASSSGVTGELFF NA TRBJ2-2 NA TRBV12-3/TRBV12-4
TGTGCCAGCAGTGAAAGGCGGGACAGGGGCACTGAAGCTTTCTTT CASSERRDRGTEAFF NA TRBJ1-1 TRBD1 TRBV25-1
TGTGCCAGCAGTTTGAGCGAGGTCTACAATGAGCAGTTCTTC CASSLSEVYNEQFF NA TRBJ2-1 NA TRBV28
TGCGCCAGCAGCGCTTCTAGCGGGAGCTTCAACGAGCAGTACTTC CASSASSGSFNEQYF NA TRBJ2-7 TRBD2 TRBV5-1
TGTGCCAGCAGTTATTACACCGGGGAGCTGTTTTTT CASSYYTGELFF NA TRBJ2-2 NA TRBV7-6
TGCGCCAGCAGCGAATCGGGACAGGGGGCCAAACTGTTTTTT CASSESGQGAKLFF NA TRBJ1-4 TRBD1 TRBV10-1
TGTGCCAGCTCACTGATGGGGACAGGGGGCTATAGCAATCAGCCCCAGCATTTT CASSLMGTGGYSNQPQHF NA TRBJ1-5 TRBD1 TRBV18
TGTGCCAGCAGCTTGGATTTCACACAGAATAATTCACCCCTCCACTTT CASSLDFTQNNSPLHF NA TRBJ1-6 NA TRBV5-4
TGCGCCAGCAGTCACACAGACAGGGGGGAGCAGTACTTC CASSHTDRGEQYF many TRBJ2-7 TRBD1 TRBV23-1
TGTGCCAGCAGCCACAGGGACGGCTACACCTTC CASSHRDGYTF NA TRBJ1-2 NA TRBV7-9
TGTGCCAGTAGTCCTGACAGGGGGCGGGACGAGCAGTACTTC CASSPDRGRDEQYF NA TRBJ2-7 TRBD1 TRBV19
TGTGCCAGCAGCACATTGGGACAGGGGGACGGCTACACCTTC CASSTLGQGDGYTF NA TRBJ1-2 TRBD1 TRBV27
TGCGCCAGCAGCTTCACCGGGACAGGAGACGACGCCATATATTTT CASSFTGTGDDAIYF NA TRBJ1-3 TRBD1 TRBV5-1
TGTGCCAGTAGTATGTTCAGGGGAAGCTCCTACGAGCAGTACTTC CASSMFRGSSYEQYF NA TRBJ2-7 NA TRBV19
TGTGCCAGCAGCCAAGCCTTCAGGGGGCGGGAGAACACTGAAGCTTTCTTT CASSQAFRGRENTEAFF once TRBJ1-1 TRBD1 TRBV3-1/TRBV3-2
TGTGCCACCAGCACCGGGACAGGGAATGAAAAACTGTTTTTT CATSTGTGNEKLFF few TRBJ1-4 TRBD1 TRBV24-1